What follows are 14 T cell receptor beta chains derived from one specimen sequenced in a study of T cell responses to AZD1222 COVID-19 vaccine. The protocol was immunoSEQ multiplex PCR, while the TCRdb copy is restricted to in-frame clones and leaves out a portion. The sample carries about 120,000 clones, around 90% recorded once. Material: peripheral blood, obtained on day 0 of AZD1222 vaccination. The source of these receptors is an adult in good health.

CDR3 coding DNA: TGTGCCAGCAGTTCCCAACTAGCGGGAGTTTTAAATGAGCAGTTCTTC. Encoded protein: CASSSQLAGVLNEQFF. The chain links TRBV2 to TRBJ2-1; TRBD2 matches 11 bases. CDR1 SNHLY and CDR2 FYNNEI come from the germline V gene. V shed 5 bases, J shed 7 bases, and the junction held 10 bases outside the gene matches. This CDR3 has 16 amino acids.

The chain couples TRBV5-4 to TRBJ2-4; D tentatively reads TRBD1 or TRBD2 (6 bases each). V lost 7 bases and J 1 base, leaving 24 bases between the germline ends. The CDR3 is made up of 18 amino acids. Germline V gene lookup returns CDR1 SGHNT and CDR2 YYREEE (reference sequence). The DNA for the CDR3 is TGTGCCAGCTCGGGGGACAATTTATCGGGTATGGCCAAAAACATTCAGTACTTC. Translated: CASSGDNLSGMAKNIQYF.

This rearrangement joins TRBV27 to TRBJ1-5; D perhaps matches TRBD1 (5 bases). The CDR3 covers 16 residues. The germline V gene has CDR1 MNHEY and CDR2 SMNVEV (reference sequence). V was pared by 7 bases and J by 2 bases, with 18 bases between. CDR3 residues: CASTSIGDGGNQPQHF. The CDR3 DNA sequence: TGTGCCAGCACCTCAATTGGGGACGGGGGCAATCAGCCCCAGCATTTT.

This clone was seen only once. The chain joins TRBV5-1 to TRBJ2-1; no firm D call. The CDR3 contains 13 residues. Trimming shortened V by 0 bases and J by 4 bases, and 5 bases separated the two germline ends. Looked up from germline, CDR1 is SGHRS and CDR2 is YFSETQ. The DNA for the CDR3 is TGCGCCAGCAGCTTGGGAGTATACAATGAGCAGTTCTTC. Amino acids: CASSLGVYNEQFF.

This clone was seen only a few times. V and J are TRBV5-4 and TRBJ2-5, with D perhaps TRBD1 (5 bases). Germline loops: CDR1 SGHNT, CDR2 YYREEE (reference sequence). The V end was cut by 4 bases, the J end by 3 bases, with 13 bases between. The CDR3 totals 14 residues. CDR3 amino acids: CASSLPTVKETQYF. CDR3 in DNA: TGTGCCAGCAGCCTACCGACAGTTAAAGAGACCCAGTACTTC.

This chain joins TRBV3-1 (or the pseudogene TRBV3-2) and TRBJ1-6; D is unresolved. With 4 bases removed from V and 7 bases from J, the gap between germline ends came to 8 bases. Germline V gene lookup returns CDR1 LGHDT and CDR2 YNNKEL (reference sequence). The CDR3 covers 13 residues. CDR3 bases: TGTGCCAGCAGCCGAGACGGAAATTCACCCCTCCACTTT. This translates into CASSRDGNSPLHF.

Only a few counts were recorded for this clone. The chain has TRBV29-1 and TRBJ2-1; D might be TRBD2 (7 bases). V gave up 4 bases and J gave up 4 bases, with 17 bases separating them. The CDR3 runs to 15 residues. CDR1 and CDR2 from the germline V gene are SQVTM and ANQGSEA. In nucleotides, the CDR3 is TGCAGCGTTGTACGGGGGGCTAGCGATTACAATGAGCAGTTCTTC. This encodes CSVVRGASDYNEQFF.

The CDR3 here is CASSFSSGASAGELFF. The CDR3 nucleotides are TGCGCCAGCAGCTTTAGTAGCGGTGCTTCGGCCGGGGAGCTGTTTTTT. The rearrangement joins TRBV5-1 to TRBJ2-2, with D possibly matching TRBD2 (6 bases). The CDR3 contains 16 residues. V was cut by 2 bases and J by 6 bases, with 17 bases left in between. Germline-derived CDR1 and CDR2 are SGHRS and YFSETQ.

The chain joins TRBV30 to TRBJ1-5; D may be TRBD1 (5 bases). The CDR3 is 14 amino acids. V dropped 5 bases and J dropped 3 bases, with 14 bases sitting between them. In germline, CDR1 is GTSNPN, CDR2 SVGIG (reference sequence). CDR3 sequence reads: CAWAGTVSNQPQHF. CDR3 bases: TGTGCCTGGGCCGGGACGGTGTCCAATCAGCCCCAGCATTTT.

The rearrangement joins TRBV7-6 to TRBJ2-7; D is uncertain. Germline-derived CDR1 and CDR2 are SGHVS and FNYEAQ. CDR3 length: 13 residues. The V gene lost 1 base and the J gene lost 2 bases, with 6 bases spanning the gap. CDR3 DNA: TGTGCCAGCAGCTTAGGAGACCCCTACGAGCAGTACTTC. Residues: CASSLGDPYEQYF.

This clone was observed once. The rearrangement uses TRBV15 and TRBJ1-5; a possible D gene is TRBD1 (5 bases). Germline V gene sequence: CDR1 LNHNV, CDR2 YYDKDF (reference sequence). There are 18 residues in the CDR3. The V end was cut by 3 bases, the J end by 3 bases, with 21 bases between. The DNA of the CDR3 is TGTGCCACCAGCAGCGTCCGCGGGGCGGAATCCCCCAATCAGCCCCAGCATTTT. It yields the protein CATSSVRGAESPNQPQHF. Using reference TRBV15 and TRBJ1-5 for the parts outside the CDR3, the full variable domain is DAMVIQNPRYQVTQFGKPVTLSCSQTLNHNVMYWYQQKSSQAPKLLFHYYDKDFNNEADTPDNFQSRRPNTSFCFLDIRSPGLGDTAMYLCATSSVRGAESPNQPQHFGDGTRLSIL.

This rearrangement joins TRBV11-2 to TRBJ1-6, with unresolved D. Looked up from germline, CDR1 is SGHAT and CDR2 is FQNNGV. The V gene lost 7 bases and the J gene lost 4 bases, with 11 bases spanning the gap. The CDR3 consists of 14 residues. The CDR3 nucleotides read TGTGCCAGCACCACCATTGGATATAATTCACCCCTCCACTTT. This translates into CASTTIGYNSPLHF.

The chain links TRBV18 to TRBJ2-7; TRBD1 is a possible D gene (5 bases). This CDR3 region has 13 residues. The V gene lost 3 bases and the J gene lost 6 bases, with 12 bases spanning the gap. CDR1 and CDR2 (germline): KGHSH, LQKENI. The CDR3 here is CASSPLSDSEQYF. CDR3 coding DNA: TGTGCCAGCTCACCTCTCAGCGACAGCGAGCAGTACTTC.

V usage is TRBV7-3 and J usage is TRBJ1-6; no reliable D call. The V and J ends lost 1 base and 7 bases respectively, with 8 bases between them. There are 14 residues in the CDR3. Germline assignment: CDR1 SGHTA and CDR2 FQGTGA. The CDR3 nucleotides are TGTGCCAGCAGCTTAATGCCAGACAATTCACCCCTCCACTTT. This sequence encodes CASSLMPDNSPLHF.